Sequencing of this T cell receptor (beta chain) was carried out in a study of persistence of HIV-infected CD4 T cells (dated by TCRdb to the early 2020s). With respect to the entire study: CMV- and HIV-1 Gag-responding CD4+ T cells were isolated from ART-treated individuals so that antigen-driven clonal expansion of HIV-1-infected cells could be examined. Peripheral blood samples of up to about 200 mL were taken at multiple time points, with the exception of a couple of participants who underwent leukapheresis at a single time point. For the TCR cluster analysis across participants, 8 participants were included for CMV and more than five participants for Gag. The median time participants had been on suppressive ART was less than ten years. TCRbeta sequencing assessed the clonality of all cells in each sorted population, while proviral sequencing assessed the clonality of infected cells. On the study overall, not on this receptor specifically: Significantly lower TCRbeta richness was observed in CMV- and Gag-responding cells than in anti-CD3/anti-CD28-responding cells, and higher oligoclonality was observed in CMV-responding cells than in CD3/CD28-stimulated and Gag-responding cells. Few individuals were included in the study, and only a limited range of antigens was tested. Antigen-responding cells were enriched for degenerate expanded CDR3beta sequences, which suggests convergent selection of CD4+ responses to CMV and Gag. TCR oligoclonality correlated with proviral oligoclonality within the same sorted populations. Bulk TCR analyses could not be restricted to the rare CMV-responding cells that actually carried HIV-1 proviruses.

The treatment or condition label corresponds to: suppressive antiretroviral therapy. A pool of overlapping 15-mer peptides from HIV-1 Gag, at 1 ug per peptide per mL, was used to stimulate the cells. Memory populations depleted of antigen-responding cells were obtained by sorting nonresponding CD40L-negative CD69-negative CD45RO-high memory CD4+ T cells. Participants were HIV-1-infected adults who started suppressive ART during chronic infection. For at least 4 years, the participants' plasma HIV-1 RNA had been undetectable, below 50 copies/mL. To be included, a participant needed positive CMV serology and a CD4+ T cell count above 400 cells/uL. Before stimulation, PBMCs were isolated using density centrifugation and depleted of CD8+ T cells. For around 18 hours, the CD8-depleted PBMCs were stimulated with anti-CD28/CD49d costimulation, a CD40-blocking antibody, and enfuvirtide to prevent new infections. Cell sorting was performed on a Beckman Coulter MoFlo Legacy or XDP sorter, and dead cells were excluded with propidium iodide. Genomic DNA was extracted using the QIAamp DNA Mini Kit for samples with more than one million cells and using the Quick-DNA Microprep Kit for all other samples.

The immunoSEQ hsTCRB assay version 4 in survey mode was used to sequence TCRbeta repertoires from genomic DNA. For TCRbeta sequencing, genomic DNA was diluted to 9.5 to 10 ng/uL, and up to roughly 1 ug was used per sample. The study's processing was this. ImmunoSeq Analyzer 3.0 was used for analysis of TCRbeta data, and diversity was computed on productive nucleotide rearrangements. Lower-bound TCR diversity was estimated with the improved Chao index, and clonality with the Gini coefficient using the Immunarch R package. Different nucleotide rearrangements encoding the same CDR3beta amino acid sequence were counted as distinct clonotypes. TCRbeta sequences significantly enriched in antigen-responding cells relative to anti-CD3/anti-CD28-activated cells were identified by differential abundance analysis. TCRs were clustered by predicted peptide-MHC specificity with GLIPH2, both within individual participants and across merged participant data sets. TCRdb took over this immuneACCESS table, retaining in-frame rearrangements with V and J assigned. Such tables are incomplete; in checked studies, under half of the missing clones stem from an unresolved V gene, and the remainder is unexplained. From that table come the V and J calls and clone size; the DNA was used to work out D and trimming. The sample profile shows 30,000 to 45,000 clones; 85% to 90% of them were found once. About 5% of the sample is in the top ten clones.

Details on this clone: Its antigen specificity is not known. No base-level quality is on record; no much larger clone is a single base apart.

This sequence was found in an adult with HIV. The donor label of this sample is uncertain. The specimen comprised cultured CD4+ T cells from PBMCs, sampled from a patient who received antiretroviral therapy. Interpreted using the paper, the cell subset or site label stands for: CD40L-CD69- CD45RO-high memory CD4 T cells not responding to Gag peptides.

Read as DNA, the sequence is TGTGCCAGCAGCTTGGCCGCTATCGGCAGCAATCAGCCCCAGCATTTT. Its protein is CASSLAAIGSNQPQHF. The chain joins TRBV5-4 to TRBJ1-5, with the D gene call left open. The germline V gene (reference sequence) supplies CDR1 SGHNT and CDR2 YYREEE. The V end loses 0 bases and the J end loses 1 base, and a stretch of 11 bases separates them. The CDR3 sequence holds 16 residues, the cysteine and phenylalanine included. CDR3 DNA is the only sequence kept; it has 48 bases, read in frame from the first base.